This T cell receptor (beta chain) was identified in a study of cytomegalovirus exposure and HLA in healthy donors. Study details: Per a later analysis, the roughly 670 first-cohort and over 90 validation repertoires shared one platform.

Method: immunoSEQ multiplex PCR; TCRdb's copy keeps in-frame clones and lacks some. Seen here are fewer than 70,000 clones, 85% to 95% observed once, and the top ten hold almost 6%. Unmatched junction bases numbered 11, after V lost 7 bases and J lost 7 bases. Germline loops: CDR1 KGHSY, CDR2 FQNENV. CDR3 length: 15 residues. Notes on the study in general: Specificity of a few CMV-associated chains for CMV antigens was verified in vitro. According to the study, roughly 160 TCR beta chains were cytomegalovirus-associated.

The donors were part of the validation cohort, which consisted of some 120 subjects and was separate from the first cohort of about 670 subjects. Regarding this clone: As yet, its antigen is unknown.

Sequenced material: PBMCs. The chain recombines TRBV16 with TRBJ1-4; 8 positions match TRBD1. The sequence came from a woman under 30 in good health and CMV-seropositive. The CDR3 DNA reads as TGTGCCAGCACCCCTGAACCACAGGGGGTTGAAAAACTGTTTTTT. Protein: CASTPEPQGVEKLFF. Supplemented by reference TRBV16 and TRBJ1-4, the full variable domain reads GEEVAQTPKHLVRGEGQKAKLYCAPIKGHSYVFWYQQVLKNEFKFLISFQNENVFDETGMPKERFSAKCLPNSPCSLEIQATKLEDSAVYFCASTPEPQGVEKLFFGSGTQLSVL.